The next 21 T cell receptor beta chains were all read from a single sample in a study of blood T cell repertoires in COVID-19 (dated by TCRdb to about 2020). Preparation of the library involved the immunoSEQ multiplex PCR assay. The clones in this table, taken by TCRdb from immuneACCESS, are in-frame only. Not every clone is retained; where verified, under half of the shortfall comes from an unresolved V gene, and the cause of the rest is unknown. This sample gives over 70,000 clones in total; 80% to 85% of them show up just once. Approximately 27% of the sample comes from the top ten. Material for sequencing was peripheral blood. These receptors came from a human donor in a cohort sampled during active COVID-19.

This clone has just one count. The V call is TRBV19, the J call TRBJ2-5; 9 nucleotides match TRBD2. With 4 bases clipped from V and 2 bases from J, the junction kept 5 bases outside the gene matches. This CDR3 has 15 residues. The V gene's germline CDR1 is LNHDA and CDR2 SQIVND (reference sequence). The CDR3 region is CASSNGGGGQETQYF. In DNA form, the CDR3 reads TGTGCCAGTAGTAACGGCGGGGGGGGGCAAGAGACCCAGTACTTC.

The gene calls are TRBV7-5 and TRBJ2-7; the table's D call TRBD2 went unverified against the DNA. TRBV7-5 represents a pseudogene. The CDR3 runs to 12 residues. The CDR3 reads CVRSLDLYEQYF. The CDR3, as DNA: TGTGTCAGAAGCTTAGACCTATACGAGCAGTACTTC.

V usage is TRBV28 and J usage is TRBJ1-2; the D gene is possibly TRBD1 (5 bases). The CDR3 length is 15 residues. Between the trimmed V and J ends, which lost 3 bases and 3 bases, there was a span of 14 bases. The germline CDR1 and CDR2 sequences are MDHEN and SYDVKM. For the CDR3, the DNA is TGTGCCAGCAGTTTTCGGGGGGAGGGCCACTATGGCTACACCTTC. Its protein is CASSFRGEGHYGYTF.

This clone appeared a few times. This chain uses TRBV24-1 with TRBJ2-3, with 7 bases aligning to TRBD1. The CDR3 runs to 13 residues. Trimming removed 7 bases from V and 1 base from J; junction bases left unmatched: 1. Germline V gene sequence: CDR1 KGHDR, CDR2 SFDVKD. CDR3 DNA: TGTGCCACCAGCCAGGGGGGCACAGATACGCAGTATTTT. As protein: CATSQGGTDTQYF.

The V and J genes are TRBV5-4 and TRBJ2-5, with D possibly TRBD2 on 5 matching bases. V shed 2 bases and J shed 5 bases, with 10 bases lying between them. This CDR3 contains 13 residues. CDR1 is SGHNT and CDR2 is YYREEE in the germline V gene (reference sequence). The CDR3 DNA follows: TGTGCCAGCAGCTTCGGCGGGTGGGAGACCCAGTACTTC. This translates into CASSFGGWETQYF.

This chain's CDR3 is CASSSTSGVSSDTQYF. The CDR3 coding sequence is TGTGCCAGCAGCTCAACTAGCGGAGTATCCTCAGATACGCAGTATTTT. The rearrangement links TRBV7-2 to TRBJ2-3; TRBD2 agrees at 8 bases. The length of the CDR3 is 16 residues. V shed 4 bases, J shed 4 bases, and the junction held 10 bases outside the gene matches. Per germline, CDR1 SGHTA and CDR2 FQGNSA.

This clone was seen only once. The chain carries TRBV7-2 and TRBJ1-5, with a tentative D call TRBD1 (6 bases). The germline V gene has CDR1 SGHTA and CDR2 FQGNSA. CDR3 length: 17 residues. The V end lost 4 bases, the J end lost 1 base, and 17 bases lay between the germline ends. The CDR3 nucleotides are TGTGCCAGCAGCTCCCTTTGGGGTAGGGGGAGCAATCAGCCCCAGCATTTT. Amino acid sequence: CASSSLWGRGSNQPQHF.

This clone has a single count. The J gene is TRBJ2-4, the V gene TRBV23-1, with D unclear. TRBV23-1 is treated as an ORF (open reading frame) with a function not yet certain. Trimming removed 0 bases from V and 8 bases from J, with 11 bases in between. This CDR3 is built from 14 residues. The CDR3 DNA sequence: TGCGCCAGCAGTCAATCGAAGGATGCGGACATTCAGTACTTC. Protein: CASSQSKDADIQYF.

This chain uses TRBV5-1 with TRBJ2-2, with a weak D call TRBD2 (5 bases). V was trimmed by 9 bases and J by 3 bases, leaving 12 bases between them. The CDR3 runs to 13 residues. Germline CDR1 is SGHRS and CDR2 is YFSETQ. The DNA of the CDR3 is TGCGCCACCGGGGAGACACACACCGGGGAGCTGTTTTTT. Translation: CATGETHTGELFF.

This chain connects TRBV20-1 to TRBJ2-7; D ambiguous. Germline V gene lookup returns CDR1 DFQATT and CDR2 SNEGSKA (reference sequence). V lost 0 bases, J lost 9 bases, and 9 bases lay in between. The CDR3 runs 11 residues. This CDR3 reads CSARDRSGQYF. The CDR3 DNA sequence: TGCAGTGCTAGAGACCGCTCGGGGCAGTACTTC.

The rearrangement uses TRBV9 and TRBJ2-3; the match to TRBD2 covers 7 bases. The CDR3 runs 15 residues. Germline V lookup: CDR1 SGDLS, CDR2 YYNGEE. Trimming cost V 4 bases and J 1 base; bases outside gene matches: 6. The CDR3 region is CASSRQAGGTDTQYF. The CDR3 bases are TGTGCCAGCAGCCGCCAGGCGGGGGGCACAGATACGCAGTATTTT.

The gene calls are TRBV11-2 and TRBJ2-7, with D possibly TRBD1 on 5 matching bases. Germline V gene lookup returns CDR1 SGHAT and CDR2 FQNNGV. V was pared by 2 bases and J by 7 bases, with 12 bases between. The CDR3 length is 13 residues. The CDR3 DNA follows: TGTGCCAGCAGCTTAAGGGGCAGTTTGGAGCAGTACTTC. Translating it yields CASSLRGSLEQYF.

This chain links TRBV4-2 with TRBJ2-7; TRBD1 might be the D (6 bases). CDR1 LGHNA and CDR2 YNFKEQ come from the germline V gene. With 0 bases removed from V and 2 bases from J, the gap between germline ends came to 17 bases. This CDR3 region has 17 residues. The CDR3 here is CASSQDGTQTGPYEQYF. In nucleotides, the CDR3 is TGTGCCAGCAGCCAAGATGGTACTCAGACAGGACCCTACGAGCAGTACTTC.

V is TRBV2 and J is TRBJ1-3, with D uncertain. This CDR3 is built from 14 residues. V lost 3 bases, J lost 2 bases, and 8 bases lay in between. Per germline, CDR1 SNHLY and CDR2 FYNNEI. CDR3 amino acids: CASSDDAAGNTIYF. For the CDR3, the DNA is TGTGCCAGCAGTGATGACGCGGCTGGAAACACCATATATTTT.

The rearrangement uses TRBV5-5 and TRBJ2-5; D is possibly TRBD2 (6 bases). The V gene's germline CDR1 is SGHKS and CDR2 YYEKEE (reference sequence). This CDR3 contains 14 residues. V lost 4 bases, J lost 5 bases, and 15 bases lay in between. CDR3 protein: CASSPAGTRETQYF. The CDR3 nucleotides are TGTGCCAGCAGCCCGGCGGGGACCCGGGAGACCCAGTACTTC.

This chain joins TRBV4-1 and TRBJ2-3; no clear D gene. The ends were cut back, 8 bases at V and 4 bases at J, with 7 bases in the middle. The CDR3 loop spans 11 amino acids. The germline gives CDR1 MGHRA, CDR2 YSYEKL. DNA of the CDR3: TGCGCCAGCTCCCAGGCAGATACGCAGTATTTT. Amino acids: CASSQADTQYF.

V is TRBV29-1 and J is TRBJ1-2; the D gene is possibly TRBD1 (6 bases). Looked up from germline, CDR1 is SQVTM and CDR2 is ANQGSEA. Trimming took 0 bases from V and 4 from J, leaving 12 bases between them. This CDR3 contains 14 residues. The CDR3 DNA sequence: TGCAGCGTTGAAGAGACAGGCCTGAGCTATGGCTACACCTTC. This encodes CSVEETGLSYGYTF.

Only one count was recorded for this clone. The CDR3 nucleotides read TGCGCCAGCAGCCGCCGGGAGGGTCAGCCCCAGCATTTT. Translated: CASSRREGQPQHF. This chain links TRBV5-1 with TRBJ1-5; no firm D call. Germline assignment: CDR1 SGHRS and CDR2 YFSETQ. Trimming removed 4 bases at V and 6 bases at J, with 11 bases between. This CDR3 comprises 13 residues.

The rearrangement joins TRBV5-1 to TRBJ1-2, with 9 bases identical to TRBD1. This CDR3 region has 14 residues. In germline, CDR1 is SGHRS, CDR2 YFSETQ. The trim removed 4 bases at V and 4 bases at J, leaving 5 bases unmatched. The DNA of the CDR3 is TGCGCCAGCAGCACAGGGGGCGAGGGCTATGGCTACACCTTC. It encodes CASSTGGEGYGYTF.

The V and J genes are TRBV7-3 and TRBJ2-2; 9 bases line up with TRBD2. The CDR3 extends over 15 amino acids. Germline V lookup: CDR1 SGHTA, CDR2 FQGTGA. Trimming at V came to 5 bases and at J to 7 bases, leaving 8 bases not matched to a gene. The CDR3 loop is CASSPAGGLGGELFF. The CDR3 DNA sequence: TGTGCCAGCAGCCCCGCGGGGGGGCTGGGCGGGGAGCTGTTTTTT. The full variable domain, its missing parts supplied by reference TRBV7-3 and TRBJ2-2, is GAGVSQTPSNKVTEKGKYVELRCDPISGHTALYWYRQSLGQGPEFLIYFQGTGAADDSGLPNDRFFAVRPEGSVSTLKIQRTERGDSAVYLCASSPAGGLGGELFFGEGSRLTVL.

This CDR3 is CASSQDWTANNEQFF. The CDR3 nucleotides are TGTGCCAGCAGCCAAGACTGGACAGCAAACAATGAGCAGTTCTTC. This chain links TRBV4-2 with TRBJ2-1; possibly TRBD1 for D (6 bases). In germline, CDR1 is LGHNA, CDR2 YNFKEQ. The CDR3 length is 15 residues. With 0 bases removed from V and 5 bases from J, the gap between germline ends came to 11 bases.